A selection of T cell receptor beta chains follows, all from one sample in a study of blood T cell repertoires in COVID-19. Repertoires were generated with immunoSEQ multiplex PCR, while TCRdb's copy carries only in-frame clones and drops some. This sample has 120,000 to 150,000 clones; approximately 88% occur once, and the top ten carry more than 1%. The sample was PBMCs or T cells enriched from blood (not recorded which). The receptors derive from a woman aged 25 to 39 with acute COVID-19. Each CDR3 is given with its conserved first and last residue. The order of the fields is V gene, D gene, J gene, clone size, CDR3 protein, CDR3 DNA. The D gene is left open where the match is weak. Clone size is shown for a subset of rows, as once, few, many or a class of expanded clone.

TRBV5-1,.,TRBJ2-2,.,CASSPGQTNTGELFF,TGCGCCAGCAGCCCGGGACAAACGAACACCGGGGAGCTGTTTTTT
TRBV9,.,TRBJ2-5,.,CASSVTGNEETQYF,TGTGCCAGCAGCGTTACAGGGAACGAAGAGACCCAGTACTTC
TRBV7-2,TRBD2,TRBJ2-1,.,CASSSTSGAYNEQFF,TGTGCCAGCAGCTCGACTAGCGGAGCCTACAATGAGCAGTTCTTC
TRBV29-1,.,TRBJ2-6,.,CSVSSFSGANVLTF,TGCAGCGTTTCGTCTTTCTCTGGGGCCAACGTCCTGACTTTC
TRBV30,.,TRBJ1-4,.,CAWSAPGATNEKLFF,TGTGCCTGGAGTGCCCCGGGGGCAACTAATGAAAAACTGTTTTTT
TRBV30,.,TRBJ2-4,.,CAWGKIAKNIQYF,TGTGCCTGGGGTAAAATAGCCAAAAACATTCAGTACTTC
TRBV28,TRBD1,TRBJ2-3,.,CASRDSYGTGPLDTQYF,TGTGCCAGCAGGGACTCCTACGGGACAGGGCCTTTAGATACGCAGTATTTT
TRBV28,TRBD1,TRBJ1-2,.,CASSSGQGTYGYTF,TGTGCCAGCAGTTCCGGACAGGGGACCTATGGCTACACCTTC
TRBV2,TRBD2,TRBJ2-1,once,CASRRGLALYNEQFF,TGTGCCAGCAGAAGGGGACTAGCCCTATACAATGAGCAGTTCTTC
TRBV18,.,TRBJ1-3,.,CASSPSLSRSGNTIYF,TGTGCCAGCTCACCAAGTTTGAGTCGCTCTGGAAACACCATATATTTT
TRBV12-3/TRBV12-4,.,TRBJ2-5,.,CASSNAVTQYF,TGTGCCAGCAGCAATGCAGTGACCCAGTACTTC
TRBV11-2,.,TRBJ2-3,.,CASSLVSGKDTQYF,TGTGCCAGCAGCTTAGTGTCGGGGAAAGATACGCAGTATTTT
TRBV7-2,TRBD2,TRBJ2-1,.,CASSLGLAGVDEQFF,TGTGCCAGCAGCCTGGGACTAGCGGGAGTTGATGAGCAGTTCTTC
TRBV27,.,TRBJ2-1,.,CASSPRDLAPNEQFF,TGTGCCAGCAGCCCGCGGGACTTGGCCCCCAATGAGCAGTTCTTC
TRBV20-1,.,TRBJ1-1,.,CSARESTEAFF,TGCAGTGCTAGGGAGAGCACTGAAGCTTTCTTT
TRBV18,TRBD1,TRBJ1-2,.,CASSPTTGANYGYTF,TGTGCCAGCTCACCGACTACAGGGGCTAACTATGGCTACACCTTC
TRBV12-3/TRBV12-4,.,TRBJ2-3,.,CASILDYTDTQYF,TGTGCCAGCATCCTGGACTACACAGATACGCAGTATTTT
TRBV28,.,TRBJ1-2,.,CASTLQGDYGYTF,TGTGCCAGCACCTTACAGGGTGACTATGGCTACACCTTC
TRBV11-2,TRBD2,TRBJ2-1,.,CASSGIAGGFDEQFF,TGTGCCAGCAGCGGGATAGCGGGAGGTTTCGATGAGCAGTTCTTC
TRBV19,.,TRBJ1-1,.,CASKNSGNTEAFF,TGTGCCAGTAAAAATTCGGGGAACACTGAAGCTTTCTTT
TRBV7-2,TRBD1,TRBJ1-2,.,CASSFGQGANYGYTF,TGTGCCAGCAGCTTTGGACAGGGGGCTAACTATGGCTACACCTTC
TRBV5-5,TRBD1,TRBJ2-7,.,CASSRGGGGTYEQYF,TGTGCCAGCAGCCGAGGGGGCGGAGGAACCTACGAGCAGTACTTC
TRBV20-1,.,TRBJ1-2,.,CSASQGMSNYGYTF,TGCAGTGCTAGTCAGGGTATGTCCAACTATGGCTACACCTTC
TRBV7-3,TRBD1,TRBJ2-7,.,CASSLLSGGEQYF,TGTGCCAGCAGCTTACTCTCAGGGGGCGAGCAGTACTTC
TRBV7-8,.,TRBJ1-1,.,CASSSLDSPGAEAFF,TGTGCCAGCAGCTCCTTGGACAGCCCCGGGGCTGAAGCTTTCTTT
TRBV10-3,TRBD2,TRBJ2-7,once,CAISPLAGESHEQYF,TGTGCCATCAGTCCCTTAGCGGGAGAGTCCCACGAGCAGTACTTC
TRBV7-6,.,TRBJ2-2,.,CASSLETSLNTGELFF,TGTGCCAGCAGCTTAGAGACTTCACTGAACACCGGGGAGCTGTTTTTT
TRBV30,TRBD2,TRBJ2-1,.,CAWSVTSGRGEQFF,TGTGCCTGGAGTGTTACTAGCGGGAGGGGTGAGCAGTTCTTC
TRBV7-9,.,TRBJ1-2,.,CASSLGGPPPPGYTF,TGTGCCAGCAGCTTAGGGGGGCCTCCCCCCCCTGGCTACACCTTC
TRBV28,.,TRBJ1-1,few,CASSLGTAGHTEAFF,TGTGCCAGCAGTCTGGGGACTGCTGGCCACACTGAAGCTTTCTTT
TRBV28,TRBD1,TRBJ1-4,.,CASSAPGGGNEKLFF,TGTGCCAGCAGTGCCCCAGGGGGAGGCAATGAAAAACTGTTTTTT
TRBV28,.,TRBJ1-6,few,CASSFREALNSPLHF,TGTGCCAGCAGTTTTCGGGAAGCCCTTAATTCACCCCTCCACTTT
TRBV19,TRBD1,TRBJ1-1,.,CASSIYGTGMNTEAFF,TGTGCCAGTAGTATATATGGGACAGGGATGAACACTGAAGCTTTCTTT
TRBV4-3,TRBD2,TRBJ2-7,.,CASSQDLASGTYEQYF,TGCGCCAGCAGCCAAGATTTAGCTAGCGGGACGTACGAGCAGTACTTC
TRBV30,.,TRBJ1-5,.,CAWSVLGAGQPQHF,TGTGCCTGGAGTGTTTTGGGGGCGGGTCAGCCCCAGCATTTT
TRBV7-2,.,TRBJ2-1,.,CASSPEWAHNEQFF,TGTGCCAGCAGCCCGGAATGGGCCCACAATGAGCAGTTCTTC
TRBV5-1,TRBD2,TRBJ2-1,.,CASSLDLAGGPNEQFF,TGCGCCAGCAGCTTGGACTTAGCGGGAGGCCCGAATGAGCAGTTCTTC
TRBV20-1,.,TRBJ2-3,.,CSALDSYTQYF,TGCAGTGCTCTCGACTCTTATACGCAGTATTTT
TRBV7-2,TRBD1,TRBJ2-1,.,CASSVRSGGEQFF,TGTGCCAGCAGCGTTCGATCAGGGGGCGAGCAGTTCTTC
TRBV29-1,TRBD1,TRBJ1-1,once,CSGSLQGANTEAFF,TGCAGCGGGAGCCTACAGGGGGCGAACACTGAAGCTTTCTTT
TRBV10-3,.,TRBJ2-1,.,CAISESRGIAGENEQFF,TGTGCCATCAGTGAGTCGAGAGGAATTGCCGGTGAGAATGAGCAGTTCTTC
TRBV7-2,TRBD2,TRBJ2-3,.,CASSSRREDGLLGTQYF,TGTGCCAGCAGCTCGCGGCGGGAGGACGGCTTGTTAGGTACGCAGTATTTT
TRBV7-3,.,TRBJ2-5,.,CASAGGNRETQYF,TGTGCCAGCGCCGGAGGGAATCGAGAGACCCAGTACTTC
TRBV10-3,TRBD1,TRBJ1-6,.,CAISDRDNSPLHF,TGTGCCATATCGGACAGGGATAATTCACCCCTCCACTTT
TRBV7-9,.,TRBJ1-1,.,CASSQMDTEAFF,TGTGCCAGCAGCCAGATGGACACTGAAGCTTTCTTT
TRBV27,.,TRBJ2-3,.,CASSQDWPTDTQYF,TGTGCCAGCAGTCAGGATTGGCCCACAGATACGCAGTATTTT